This T cell receptor beta chain derives from a study of regulatory T cells in long-lasting Graves disease. Regarding time point: newly diagnosed GD, antithyroid drugs for less than 3 months. From RNA extracted from PBMCs, the TCR library was made. Enrollment of patients was through an endocrinology department in Xi'an, China. Germline lookup yields CDR1 KGHSH and CDR2 LQKENI. The V gene lost 2 bases and the J gene lost 7 bases, with 12 bases spanning the gap. The CDR3 consists of 14 residues. This clonotype has at least ten counts. Its antigen is still unknown. To make TCR beta libraries, researchers used iRepertoire HTBI primers and Arm-PCR of CDR3 regions. From the multiplex PCR reads, TCRdb called clonotypes with MiXCR, one entry per CDR3 protein. The sample records about 460,000 distinct CDR3 sequences, approximately 14% being singletons. Broader study findings: Persistent disease exhibited a predilection for TRBV28, TRBJ1-2 and TRBJ2-5.

This sample was shared with a second study, whose subject was T cells in Graves' hyperthyroidism and ophthalmopathy. As that study records: Hyperthyroidism had been newly diagnosed in patients aged 18 to 65, and its duration was under 2 months.

This TCR came from a woman aged 50 to 60 with Graves disease. The sample in question was peripheral blood mononuclear cells (PBMCs), obtained at new diagnosis, from a patient treated with antithyroid drugs. V and J are TRBV18 and TRBJ1-5; weak D call: TRBD1 (5 bases). The CDR3 protein is CASSPMRDGQPQHF. The CDR3 nucleotides read TGTGCCAGCTCACCAATGAGGGACGGACAGCCCCAGCATTTT.